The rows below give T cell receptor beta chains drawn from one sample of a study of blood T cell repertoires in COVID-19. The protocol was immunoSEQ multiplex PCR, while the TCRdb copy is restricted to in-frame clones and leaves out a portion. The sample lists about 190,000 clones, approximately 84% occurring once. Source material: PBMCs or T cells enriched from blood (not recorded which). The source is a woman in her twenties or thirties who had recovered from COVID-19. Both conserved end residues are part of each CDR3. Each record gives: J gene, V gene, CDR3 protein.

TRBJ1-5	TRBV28	CASSPTGGGGVSNQPQHF
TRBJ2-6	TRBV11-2	CASSLGGLFNVLTF
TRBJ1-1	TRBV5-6	CASLTGSGTEAFF
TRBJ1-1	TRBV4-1	CASSQERGLLGSTEAFF
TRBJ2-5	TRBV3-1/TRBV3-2	CASSQQGTQETQYF
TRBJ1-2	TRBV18	CASSPMQAYGYTF
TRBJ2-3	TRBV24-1	CATSDLTGGSTDTQYF
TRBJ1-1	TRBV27	CASSLSRSTEAFF
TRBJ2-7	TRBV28	CASSSSSYEQYF
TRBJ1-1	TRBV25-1	CASRQGNLEAFF
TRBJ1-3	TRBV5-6	CASRNGLISGNTIYF
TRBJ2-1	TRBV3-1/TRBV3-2	CASSTPGTASYNEQFF
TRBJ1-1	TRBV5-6	CASSLGVGGAFF
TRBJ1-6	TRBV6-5	CASSYVGRNSPLHF
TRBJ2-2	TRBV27	CASSPVGQGRTGELFF
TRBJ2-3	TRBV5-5	CASSRGGQGTDTQYF
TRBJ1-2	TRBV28	CASSRQGLRSRGYTF